This TCR beta chain was sequenced for a study of beta chain features in type 1 diabetes. General observations from the study: The study found moderately but significantly shorter TCRB CDR3s in all four CD4+ subsets of Type 1 diabetes patients.

To note about this clone: Its antigen remains unknown.

This CDR3 is 14 amino acids long. CDR1 and CDR2 from the germline V gene are KGHSH and LQKENI. V trimming: 2 bases; J trimming: 1 base; junction bases outside the gene matches: 1. Isolated RNA was reverse transcribed in full, so expressed TCRB transcripts were sequenced. Profiled with immunoSEQ multiplex PCR; TCRdb holds only in-frame clones, not every one. The profile shows about 170,000 clones, approximately 8% of them singletons. The J gene is TRBJ1-1, the V gene TRBV18, with 7 bases identical to TRBD1. The source material was central memory CD4+ T cells from blood. This TCR derives from a middle-aged woman with type 1 diabetes. The CDR3 coding sequence is TGTGCCAGCTCACCAGGGACAGAGAACACTGAAGCTTTCTTT. Protein product: CASSPGTENTEAFF.